These 3 T cell receptor beta chains share one sample of origin, sequenced in a study of PD-1 blockade in mismatch repair-deficient tumors. Profiled with immunoSEQ multiplex PCR; TCRdb holds only in-frame clones, not every one. The sample holds roughly 10,000 clones, around 86% seen once. These receptors have no known antigen. Time point noted: roughly 10-day in vitro stimulation with candidate neoantigen peptide 2. Sequenced material: cells cultured in vitro, taken from a patient treated with pembrolizumab. The receptors come from an adult with mismatch repair-deficient cancer.

In this sample, this clone turned up once. The V and J genes are TRBV6-1 and TRBJ2-7; tentative D call: TRBD1 (6 bases). Germline CDR1 MNHNS, CDR2 SASEGT. Trimming shortened V by 2 bases and J by 4 bases, and 6 bases separated the two germline ends. This CDR3 is 12 amino acids long. The CDR3 spells CASSETGYEQYF. CDR3 bases: TGTGCCAGCAGTGAAACAGGGTACGAGCAGTACTTC.

Notes on this clone: Other nucleotide sequences in the sample specify the same CDR3. V and J are TRBV5-5 and TRBJ2-7; D could derive from TRBD1 or TRBD2 (5 bases each). The germline V and J ends were trimmed by 0 bases and 2 bases, with 6 bases remaining between them. Germline V gene sequence: CDR1 SGHKS, CDR2 YYEKEE (reference sequence). The length of the CDR3 is 13 residues. Here the CDR3 reads CASSLGGTYEQYF. CDR3 in DNA: TGTGCCAGCAGCTTGGGGGGGACCTACGAGCAGTACTTC.

This rearrangement joins TRBV5-4 to TRBJ2-5, with 10 nucleotides matching TRBD1. This CDR3 is built from 13 residues. Trimming took 5 bases from V and 7 from J; bases not matched to a gene: 5. Germline values: CDR1 SGHNT, CDR2 YYREEE (reference sequence). The CDR3 is CASSWTGGVTQYF. In DNA, the CDR3 is TGTGCCAGCAGTTGGACAGGGGGAGTGACCCAGTACTTC.